This TCR beta chain was recorded in a study of vaccination and CD4 T cells after COVID-19. The CDR3 sequence is 14 residues long. Germline V gene data show CDR1 as SGHVS and CDR2 as FQNEAQ. The V and J ends lost 5 bases and 5 bases, in that order; junction bases with no gene match: 8. Regarding treatment: approximately 10-day PBMC culture with coronavirus spike peptide pools or control peptides (ViraFEST assay). The study sequenced cultured CD4+ T cell DNA using the Oncomine TCR Beta short-read assay. MiXCR, run by TCRdb on the PCR reads, gives a single entry per CDR3 protein. The sample carries some 10,000 distinct CDR3 sequences, more than 20% recorded once. This clonotype has more than one count but fewer than ten. Its antigen remains unidentified.

The sequence came from a human donor who had recovered from COVID-19. The sequencing used CD4+ T cells from blood, cultured in vitro, collected after SARS-CoV-2 vaccination. The chain has TRBV7-8 and TRBJ2-5, with 7 bases identical to TRBD2. As DNA, the CDR3 is TGTGCCAGCAGCCCGAACCTCGGGAGGGAGACCCAGTACTTC. Its protein is CASSPNLGRETQYF.